Presented here are 8 T cell receptor beta chains from one specimen sequenced in a study of blood T cell repertoires in COVID-19. Data came from immunoSEQ multiplex PCR; TCRdb stores just in-frame clones and leaves some out. The profile shows about 160,000 clones, roughly 80% of them singletons. Sequencing was done on a sample of peripheral blood. These receptors originate from a man aged 55 to 70 with acute or convalescent COVID-19.

This chain uses TRBV5-4 with TRBJ1-1, with 10 bases identical to TRBD1. Germline loops: CDR1 SGHNT, CDR2 YYREEE (reference sequence). The CDR3 has 15 residues. V gave up 4 bases and J gave up 0 bases; unmatched junction bases: 3. CDR3 in DNA: TGTGCCAGCAGCGGGGGGACAGGGGTGAACACTGAAGCTTTCTTT. Encoded protein: CASSGGTGVNTEAFF. The complete variable domain, with remaining parts taken from reference TRBV5-4 and TRBJ1-1, reads ETGVTQSPTHLIKTRGQQVTLRCSSQSGHNTVSWYQQALGQGPQFIFQYYREEENGRGNFPPRFSGLQFPNYSSELNVNALELDDSALYLCASSGGTGVNTEAFFGQGTRLTVV.

Comment on this clone: Other DNA sequences in this sample translate to the same CDR3. The chain combines TRBV18 with TRBJ1-3, with D uncertain. With 1 base removed from V and 0 bases from J, the gap between germline ends came to 13 bases. There are 17 residues in the CDR3. Germline-derived CDR1 and CDR2 are KGHSH and LQKENI. The CDR3 nucleotides are TGTGCCAGCTCACCACAAACGGGAAGTTCCTCTGGAAACACCATATATTTT. This codes for CASSPQTGSSSGNTIYF.

The genes are TRBV27 and TRBJ1-1; 11 bases agree with TRBD1. CDR3 length: 17 residues. Germline CDR1 reads MNHEY; CDR2 reads SMNVEV (reference sequence). V gave up 5 bases and J gave up 2 bases; unmatched junction bases: 10. DNA for the CDR3: TGTGCCAGCAGTCCGTGGACAGGGGGCGCGGGAAACACTGAAGCTTTCTTT. Translating gives CASSPWTGGAGNTEAFF.

J is TRBJ2-5 and V is TRBV3-1 (or the pseudogene TRBV3-2); 10 nucleotides match TRBD1. V lost 6 bases, J lost 2 bases, and 6 bases stayed unmatched. Looked up from germline, CDR1 is LGHDT and CDR2 is YNNKEL (reference sequence). The CDR3 loop spans 15 amino acids. The CDR3 nucleotides read TGTGCCAGCAGGAGACAGGGGGCGCGTCAAGAGACCCAGTACTTC. Translating gives CASRRQGARQETQYF.

This clone was seen more than once but under ten times. The rearrangement links TRBV7-9 to TRBJ1-2; 9 nucleotides match TRBD1. Germline trimming cut 4 bases from V and 4 bases from J; bases unmatched to any gene: 10. Germline V lookup: CDR1 SEHNR, CDR2 FQNEAQ (reference sequence). There are 16 residues in the CDR3. CDR3 DNA: TGTGCCAGCAGCTCCCTACAGGGGGCCAAAGGCTATGGCTACACCTTC. This sequence encodes CASSSLQGAKGYGYTF.

This clone was found once. The chain's CDR3 is CASSLGGSTEAFF. CDR3 DNA sequence: TGTGCCAGCTCACTCGGGGGGTCGACTGAAGCTTTCTTT. J is TRBJ1-1 and V is TRBV18; D perhaps matches TRBD1 (5 bases). Germline V gene sequence: CDR1 KGHSH, CDR2 LQKENI. V was shortened by 4 bases and J by 5 bases, with 11 bases between the two germline ends. The CDR3 covers 13 residues. Variable domain in full (rest from reference TRBV18 and TRBJ1-1): NAGVMQNPRHLVRRRGQEARLRCSPMKGHSHVYWYRQLPEEGLKFMVYLQKENIIDESGMPKERFSAEFPKEGPSILRIQQVVRGDSAAYFCASSLGGSTEAFFGQGTRLTVV.

The chain joins TRBV5-6 to TRBJ2-7, with 8 bases identical to TRBD1. CDR1 and CDR2 from the germline V gene are SGHDT and YYEEEE. The CDR3 covers 16 residues. V shed 0 bases, J shed 4 bases, and the junction held 9 bases outside the gene matches. The CDR3 reads CASSLEDRVEAYEQYF. The CDR3 region has the DNA TGTGCCAGCAGCTTGGAGGACAGGGTAGAAGCATACGAGCAGTACTTC.

J is TRBJ1-6 and V is TRBV18; D is ambiguous. The CDR3 length is 13 residues. Between the trimmed V and J ends, which lost 4 bases and 7 bases, there was a span of 8 bases. Germline assignment: CDR1 KGHSH and CDR2 LQKENI. The CDR3 spells CASSQEQNSPLHF. As DNA, the CDR3 is TGTGCCAGCTCACAAGAACAGAATTCACCCCTCCACTTT.